The next 9 T cell receptor beta chains were all read from a single sample in a study of beta chain features in type 1 diabetes (dated by TCRdb to 2016 to 2018). What the work shows at the level of the full study, not this receptor alone: A moderate but significant shortening of TCRB CDR3 length was observed in type 1 diabetes patients in all four CD4+ subsets.

These receptors are not linked to any known antigen. Receptors were amplified or captured by the immunoSEQ multiplex PCR assay. The High Capacity cDNA Reverse Transcription Kit was used to reverse transcribe all of the isolated RNA, meaning that expressed TCRB transcripts were what got sequenced. Held by TCRdb, this immuneACCESS table contains in-frame sequences only and omits some clones. Under half of the omission traces to an unresolved V gene where checked; the cause of the rest is unknown. This sample gives hundreds of thousands of clones in total; around an eighth of them show up just once. 0.04% of the sample belongs to the ten largest clones. The sample comprised naive CD4+ T cells from blood. The label giving this sample's cell subset or site can be read as: true naive CD4+ T cells. These receptors all stem from a man in his late teens or twenties with type 1 diabetes.

V and J are TRBV4-1 and TRBJ2-3; D uncertain. Per the germline V gene, CDR1 is MGHRA and CDR2 is YSYEKL. Trimming took 0 bases from V and 3 from J, leaving 7 bases between them. The CDR3 is made up of 14 amino acids. CDR3 DNA sequence: TGCGCCAGCAGCCAAGAGTCCTCGACAGATACGCAGTATTTT. Translating gives CASSQESSTDTQYF.

This chain uses TRBV19 with TRBJ2-1; 9 nucleotides agree with TRBD2. The CDR3 runs 16 residues. Germline-derived CDR1 and CDR2 are LNHDA and SQIVND (reference sequence). The trim removed 3 bases at V and 2 bases at J, leaving 5 bases unmatched. The CDR3 DNA is TGTGCCAGTAGTATGACAGTAGCGGGAGCCTACAATGAGCAGTTCTTC. Its translation is CASSMTVAGAYNEQFF. Combining the CDR3 with reference TRBV19 and TRBJ2-1 gives the whole variable domain DGGITQSPKYLFRKEGQNVTLSCEQNLNHDAMYWYRQDPGQGLRLIYYSQIVNDFQKGDIAEGYSVSREKKESFPLTVTSAQKNPTAFYLCASSMTVAGAYNEQFFGPGTRLTVL.

The chain has TRBV27 and TRBJ2-1; D perhaps matches TRBD2 (6 bases). The CDR3 is 15 amino acids. With 6 bases removed from V and 6 bases from J, the gap between germline ends came to 18 bases. Germline loops: CDR1 MNHEY, CDR2 SMNVEV (reference sequence). CDR3 sequence: CASRPGLSRGNEQFF. In DNA, the CDR3 is TGTGCCAGCAGGCCGGGACTCTCCCGGGGCAATGAGCAGTTCTTC.

The chain is built from TRBV30 and TRBJ2-1; D ambiguous. The V end was cut by 4 bases, the J end by 2 bases, with 15 bases between. This CDR3 region has 15 residues. CDR1 and CDR2 from the germline V gene are GTSNPN and SVGIG (reference sequence). The CDR3 sequence is CAWKKENLPYNEQFF. In DNA, the CDR3 is TGTGCCTGGAAGAAGGAAAACTTGCCCTACAATGAGCAGTTCTTC.

This clone was detected a few times. The chain combines TRBV7-2 with TRBJ2-1; 10 bases fit TRBD2. CDR3 length: 16 amino acids. The junction had 2 bases not matched to a gene; V was cut back by 0 bases and J by 3 bases. Germline loops: CDR1 SGHTA, CDR2 FQGNSA. CDR3 sequence: CASSLAASGGYNEQFF. In nucleotides, the CDR3 is TGTGCCAGCAGCTTAGCGGCTAGCGGGGGCTACAATGAGCAGTTCTTC.

The chain links TRBV28 to TRBJ1-2; unclear D gene. V shed 6 bases and J shed 5 bases, with 10 bases lying between them. CDR3 length: 12 residues. Looked up from germline, CDR1 is MDHEN and CDR2 is SYDVKM. The CDR3 nucleotides are TGTGCCAGCAGCTCCCGGGAGTATGGCTACACCTTC. This translates into CASSSREYGYTF.

This chain uses TRBV7-9 with TRBJ1-2, with D tentatively TRBD1 (5 bases). Trimming removed 3 bases from V and 7 bases from J, with 18 bases in between. The CDR3 extends over 15 amino acids. In germline, CDR1 is SEHNR, CDR2 FQNEAQ (reference sequence). CDR3 sequence (DNA): TGTGCCAGCAGCTTTCTCTCCGGGACCAAGCCTGGCTACACCTTC. It translates to CASSFLSGTKPGYTF.

This clone has a handful of counts. The genes are TRBV6-5 and TRBJ1-3; the D is unclear. V lost 6 bases to trimming and J lost 0 bases, with 3 bases between them. The germline V gene has CDR1 MNHEY and CDR2 SVGAGI. The CDR3 runs to 12 residues. The CDR3 spells CASRTSGNTIYF. The CDR3 DNA follows: TGTGCCAGCAGGACCTCTGGAAACACCATATATTTT.

J is TRBJ2-3 and V is TRBV7-2, with D maybe TRBD2 (6 bases). This CDR3 has 15 amino acids. Trimming cost V 5 bases and J 0 bases, with 12 bases left between them. Germline V CDR1 and CDR2: SGHTA, FQGNSA. As DNA, the CDR3 is TGTGCCAGCAGCCTTAGCGGATTTAGCACAGATACGCAGTATTTT. It encodes CASSLSGFSTDTQYF.